The clone carrying this T cell receptor (beta chain) showed up many times. Trimming pared 7 bases from V and 11 bases from J, leaving 26 bases between. CDR3 length: 16 residues. Germline V CDR1 and CDR2: LNHDA, SQIVND (reference sequence). This entry belongs to a study of early T cells in non-severe SARS-CoV-2 infection. MiXCR was run by TCRdb on the 5' RACE reads, yielding one entry per CDR3 protein. The sample records about 35,000 distinct CDR3 sequences, 3.5% to 5% being singletons. The chain is built from TRBV19 and TRBJ1-4; D remains ambiguous. The sequence was collected from an adult who was a healthcare worker with PCR-confirmed SARS-CoV-2 infection or an uninfected control (not recorded which). Sequenced input: whole blood. The CDR3 nucleotides read TGTGCCAGTACTACTATCGCCTCGGGAGGGCAATGGAAACTGTTTTTT. Residues: CASTTIASGGQWKLFF.